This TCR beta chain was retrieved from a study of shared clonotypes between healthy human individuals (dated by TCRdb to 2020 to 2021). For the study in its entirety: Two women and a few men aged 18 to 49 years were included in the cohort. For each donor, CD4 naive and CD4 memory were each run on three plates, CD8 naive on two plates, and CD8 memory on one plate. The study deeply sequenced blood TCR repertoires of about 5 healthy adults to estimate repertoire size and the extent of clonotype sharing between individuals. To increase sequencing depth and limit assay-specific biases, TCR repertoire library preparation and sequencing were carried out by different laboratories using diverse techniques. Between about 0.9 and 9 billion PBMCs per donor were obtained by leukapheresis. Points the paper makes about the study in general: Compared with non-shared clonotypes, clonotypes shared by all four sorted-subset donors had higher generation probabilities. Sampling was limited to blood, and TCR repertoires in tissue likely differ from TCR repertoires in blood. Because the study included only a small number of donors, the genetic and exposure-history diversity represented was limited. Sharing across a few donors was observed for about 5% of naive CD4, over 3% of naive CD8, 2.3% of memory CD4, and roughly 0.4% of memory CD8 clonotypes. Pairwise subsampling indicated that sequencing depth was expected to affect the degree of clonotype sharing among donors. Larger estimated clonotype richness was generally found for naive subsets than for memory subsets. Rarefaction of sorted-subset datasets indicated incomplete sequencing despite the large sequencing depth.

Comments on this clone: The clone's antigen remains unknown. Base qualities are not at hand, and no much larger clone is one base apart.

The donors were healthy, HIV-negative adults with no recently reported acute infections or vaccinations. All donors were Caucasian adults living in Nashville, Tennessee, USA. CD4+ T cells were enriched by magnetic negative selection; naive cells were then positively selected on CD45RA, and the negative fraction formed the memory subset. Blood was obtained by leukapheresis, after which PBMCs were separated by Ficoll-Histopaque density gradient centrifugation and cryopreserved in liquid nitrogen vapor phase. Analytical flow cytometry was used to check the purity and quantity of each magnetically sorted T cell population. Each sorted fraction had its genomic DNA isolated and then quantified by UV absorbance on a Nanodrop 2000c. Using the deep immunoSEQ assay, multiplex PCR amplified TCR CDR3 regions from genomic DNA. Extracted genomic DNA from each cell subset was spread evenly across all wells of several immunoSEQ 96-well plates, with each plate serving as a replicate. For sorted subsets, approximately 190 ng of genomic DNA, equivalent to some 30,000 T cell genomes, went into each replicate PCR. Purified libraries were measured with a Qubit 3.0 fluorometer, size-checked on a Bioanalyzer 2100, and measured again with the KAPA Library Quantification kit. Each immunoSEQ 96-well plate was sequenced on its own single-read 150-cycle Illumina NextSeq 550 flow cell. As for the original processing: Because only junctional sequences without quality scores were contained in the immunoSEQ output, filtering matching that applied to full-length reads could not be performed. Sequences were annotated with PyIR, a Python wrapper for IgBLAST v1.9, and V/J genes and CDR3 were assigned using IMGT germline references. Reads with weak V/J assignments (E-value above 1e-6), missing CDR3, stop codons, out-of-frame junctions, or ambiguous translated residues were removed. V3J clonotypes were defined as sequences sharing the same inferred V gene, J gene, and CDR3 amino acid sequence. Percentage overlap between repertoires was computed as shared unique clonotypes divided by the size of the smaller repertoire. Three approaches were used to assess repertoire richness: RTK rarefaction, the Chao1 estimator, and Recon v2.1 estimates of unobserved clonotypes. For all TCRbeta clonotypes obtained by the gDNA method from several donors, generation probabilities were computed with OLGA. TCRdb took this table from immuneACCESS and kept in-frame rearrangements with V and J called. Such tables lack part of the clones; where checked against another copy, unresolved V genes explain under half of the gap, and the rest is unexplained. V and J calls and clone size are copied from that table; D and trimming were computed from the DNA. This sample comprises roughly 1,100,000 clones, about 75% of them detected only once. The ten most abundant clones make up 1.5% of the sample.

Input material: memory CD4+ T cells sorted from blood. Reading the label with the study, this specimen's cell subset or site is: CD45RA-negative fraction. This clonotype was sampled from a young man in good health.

The DNA sequence is TGCAGCGTTGAGGGCGGGAGGGGGTACAATGAGCAGTTCTTC. This encodes CSVEGGRGYNEQFF. The V and J segments used are TRBV29-1 and TRBJ2-1; the junction holds 9 bases that match TRBD2. The germline V gene supplies CDR1 SQVTM and CDR2 ANQGSEA. The CDR3 contains 14 residues, cysteine and phenylalanine counted. Only the CDR3 DNA stays, 42 bases, in frame from base 1. V is cut back by 3 bases and J by 4 bases, with 4 bases in the junction unmatched.